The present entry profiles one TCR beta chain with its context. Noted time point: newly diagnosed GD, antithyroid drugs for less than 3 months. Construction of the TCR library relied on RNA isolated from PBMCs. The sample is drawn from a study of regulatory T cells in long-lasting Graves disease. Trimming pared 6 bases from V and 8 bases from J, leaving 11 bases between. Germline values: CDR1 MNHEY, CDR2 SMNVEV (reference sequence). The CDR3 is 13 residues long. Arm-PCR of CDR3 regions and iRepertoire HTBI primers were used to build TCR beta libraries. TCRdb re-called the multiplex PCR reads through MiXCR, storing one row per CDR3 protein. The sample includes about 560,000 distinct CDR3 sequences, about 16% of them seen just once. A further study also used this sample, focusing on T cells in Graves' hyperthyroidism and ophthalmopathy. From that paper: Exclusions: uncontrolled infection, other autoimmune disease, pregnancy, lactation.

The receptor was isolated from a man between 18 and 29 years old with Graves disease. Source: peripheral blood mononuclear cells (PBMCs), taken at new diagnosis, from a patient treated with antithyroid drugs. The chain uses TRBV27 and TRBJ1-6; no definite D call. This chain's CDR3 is CASRASIDSPLHF. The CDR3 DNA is TGTGCCAGCAGGGCTTCCATCGATTCACCCCTCCACTTT.